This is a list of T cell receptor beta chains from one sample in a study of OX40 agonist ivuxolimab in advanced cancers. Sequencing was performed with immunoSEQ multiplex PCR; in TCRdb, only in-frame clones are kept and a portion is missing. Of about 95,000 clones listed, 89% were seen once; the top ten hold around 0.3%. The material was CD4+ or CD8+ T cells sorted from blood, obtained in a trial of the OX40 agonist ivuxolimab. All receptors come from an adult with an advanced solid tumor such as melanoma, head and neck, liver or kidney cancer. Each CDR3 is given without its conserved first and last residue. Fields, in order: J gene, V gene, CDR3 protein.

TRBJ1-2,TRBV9,ASSVPGTTSGYT
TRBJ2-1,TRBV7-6,ASSRGLPPNNEQF
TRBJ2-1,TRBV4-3,ASSRSGVSYNEQF
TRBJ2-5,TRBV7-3,ASSLNRDSQETQY
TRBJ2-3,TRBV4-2,ASSQDNGFTDTQY
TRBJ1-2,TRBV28,ASARGAGGVEGYT
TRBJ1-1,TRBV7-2,ASSLEGPRRAF
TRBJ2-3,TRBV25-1,ASSLSVGFAKDTQY
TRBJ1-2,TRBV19,ASRERTDGYT
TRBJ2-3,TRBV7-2,ASSLELAGDTQY
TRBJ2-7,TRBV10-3,AISESLGQNYEQY
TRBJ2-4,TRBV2,ASSVGDRFQY
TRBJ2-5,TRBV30,AWSMGLAGLETQY
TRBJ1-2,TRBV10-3,AISPDGEHGYT
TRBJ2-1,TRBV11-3,ASSLNSGGWGNEQF
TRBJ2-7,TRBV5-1,ASSLTGAYEQY
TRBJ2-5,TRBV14,ASSPDRVGETQY
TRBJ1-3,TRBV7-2,ASSSVRTVSGNTIY
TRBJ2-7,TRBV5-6,ASSSGPASYEQY
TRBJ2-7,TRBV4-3,ASSPQGGNYEQY
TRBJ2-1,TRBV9,ASSPGGSSYNEQF
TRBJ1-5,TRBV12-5,ASGPQGVQPQH
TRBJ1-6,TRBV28,ASFGDRNLH
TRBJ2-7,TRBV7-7,ASSLELGSSYEQY
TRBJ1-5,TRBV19,ATGYQPQH
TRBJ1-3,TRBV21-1,ASSKDQGRNTIY
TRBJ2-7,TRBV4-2,ASSRLAGVSDEQY
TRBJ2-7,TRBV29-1,SVEGTYEQY
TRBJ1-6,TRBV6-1,ASREDRRGNSPLH
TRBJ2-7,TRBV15,ATSTDRGSYEQY
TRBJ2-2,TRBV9,ASSAEGLADNTGELF
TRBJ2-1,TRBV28,ASMSPGLAGEQF